This T cell receptor beta chain was sequenced during a study of memory B cells and T cells in multiple sclerosis. General observations from the study: Clone-set sizes differed between compartments, so shared clonotype counts needed normalization.

CDR1 and CDR2 from the germline V gene are SGHRS and YFSETQ. This CDR3 is built from 15 residues. J gave up 3 bases and V 3 bases, and 1 base lay outside the gene matches. This clone was counted a single time. Its antigen remains unknown. Data came from immunoSEQ multiplex PCR; TCRdb stores just in-frame clones and leaves some out. The sample yields roughly 14,000 clones, 60% to 80% seen once. This clonotype originated in a human donor with multiple sclerosis. Source material: memory (CD45RO+) CD4+ T cells from blood. V gene TRBV5-1 combines with J gene TRBJ2-5; 14 nucleotides line up with TRBD2. CDR3 region: CASSSGLAGEETQYF. DNA for the CDR3: TGCGCCAGCAGCTCGGGACTAGCGGGGGAAGAGACCCAGTACTTC.